Given below is one T cell receptor beta chain in context. The sample comes from a study of cytomegalovirus exposure and HLA in healthy donors. This CDR3 has 13 amino acids. With 2 bases clipped from V and 8 bases from J, the junction kept 3 bases outside the gene matches. Germline assignment: CDR1 MNHEY and CDR2 SVGAGI. Repertoires were generated with immunoSEQ multiplex PCR, while TCRdb's copy carries only in-frame clones and drops some. Of approximately 280,000 clones listed, 65% to 90% are singletons. The chain couples TRBV6-5 to TRBJ1-2; TRBD1 agrees at 9 bases. Source material: PBMCs. The receptor comes from a woman aged 18-30 years in good health and CMV-seronegative. The CDR3 spells CASSYRDRAGYTF. The CDR3 DNA sequence: TGTGCCAGCAGTTACCGGGACAGGGCAGGCTACACCTTC.